This T cell receptor (beta chain) emerged from a study of T cells in Graves' hyperthyroidism and ophthalmopathy. Regarding the study as a whole: Among clonotypes expanded in thyroid above 0.001, most were also found in blood. From stable hyperthyroidism, ophthalmopathy was separated by a 13 V-J model. Progression to ophthalmopathy was predicted a median of roughly seven months early.

This clonotype occurred many times. The antigen is undetermined. Amplification targeted TCR beta CDR3 regions from RNA transcripts. With the HTBI primer set, the TCR CDR3 went through a first round of RT-PCR. TCRdb redid the calling of the multiplex PCR reads with MiXCR, one entry per CDR3 protein. The sample lists fewer than 900,000 distinct CDR3 sequences; approximately 16% were seen once. Cells are PBMCs isolated from around 9.4 ml of fresh blood. The V gene's germline CDR1 is MDHEN and CDR2 SYDVKM. CDR3 length: 15 amino acids. The V gene lost 5 bases and the J gene lost 10 bases, with 23 bases spanning the gap.

Sequenced input: blood. This sequence was found in a man aged 18 to 30 with Graves' hyperthyroidism. The rearrangement uses TRBV28 and TRBJ1-1; D possibly corresponds to TRBD1 (6 bases). The CDR3 region is CASSPSSLRTVSAFF. The CDR3 DNA reads TGTGCCAGCAGTCCGTCCTCTCTCAGGACAGTTTCAGCTTTCTTT.